The text below deals with one T cell receptor (beta chain). V dropped 8 bases and J dropped 9 bases, with 26 bases sitting between them. This CDR3 has 17 amino acids. The data stem from a study of OX40 agonist ivuxolimab in advanced cancers. Assay: immunoSEQ multiplex PCR; the TCRdb copy retains only in-frame clones and omits some. The sample consists of around 31,000 clones, under 95% of them appearing once. Collection of blood occurred at baseline, at cycle 4 day 1, and at cycle 7 day 1. The source was CD4+ or CD8+ T cells sorted from blood, collected in a trial of the OX40 agonist ivuxolimab. The chain is built from TRBV23-1 and TRBJ1-6; no reliable D call. TRBV23-1 is annotated as an ORF whose role is uncertain. The receptor was isolated from an adult with an advanced solid tumor such as melanoma, head and neck, liver or kidney cancer. This chain's CDR3 is CASPWVEPDILGSPLHF. The DNA of the CDR3 is TGCGCCAGCCCTTGGGTAGAGCCAGATATTCTGGGTTCACCCCTCCACTTT.